The 3 T cell receptor beta chains reported below all come from one sample, sequenced in a study of blood T cell repertoires in COVID-19. Assay: immunoSEQ multiplex PCR; the TCRdb copy retains only in-frame clones and omits some. The top ten clones hold roughly 4.7% of a sample with about 240,000 clones, about four fifths of them seen once. The sample taken for sequencing was peripheral blood. The source is a woman aged 70-85 years with acute or convalescent COVID-19.

This clone has a handful of counts. CDR3 sequence (DNA): TGTGCCAGCAGTTACTATGGACAGGGGAGCTCTGGGGCCAACGTCCTGACTTTC. Translating gives CASSYYGQGSSGANVLTF. This chain joins TRBV6-2 or TRBV6-3 and TRBJ2-6, with 9 bases fitting TRBD1. After removal of 1 base from V and 0 bases from J, the junction contained 4 bases not matched to a gene. There are 18 residues in the CDR3. Per germline, CDR1 MNHEY and CDR2 SVGEGT.

V gene TRBV7-9 combines with J gene TRBJ2-1; a weak D match, TRBD1 (6 bases). The CDR3 sequence is 16 residues long. V shed 5 bases and J shed 1 base, with 15 bases lying between them. Germline V gene sequence: CDR1 SEHNR, CDR2 FQNEAQ (reference sequence). CDR3 amino acids: CASSPPGHRSYNEQFF. In DNA form, the CDR3 reads TGTGCCAGCAGCCCTCCGGGACATCGATCCTACAATGAGCAGTTCTTC.

This clone has a single count. This chain uses TRBV7-9 with TRBJ1-6, with TRBD1 matching over 7 bases. The V segment lost 5 bases and the J segment 17 bases; nucleotides outside the gene matches: 9. The CDR3 has 12 residues. CDR1 is SEHNR and CDR2 is FQNEAQ in the germline V gene (reference sequence). The CDR3 DNA reads TGTGCCAGCAGCCCCGAGACAGGGAGTTTCCACTTT. Protein: CASSPETGSFHF.